This entry lists 22 T cell receptor beta chains sequenced from one sample in a study of T cell responses to AZD1222 COVID-19 vaccine. Profiling relied on immunoSEQ multiplex PCR, and the TCRdb table lists in-frame clones only, not all of them. The sample has 100,000 to 150,000 clones; 93% are singletons. Sequencing was performed on peripheral blood, taken on day 0 of AZD1222 vaccination. Source of these receptors: an adult in good health.

The CDR3 DNA is TGTGCCAGCAGTTCGCGTCCGGGTCCGAGCCAAAACATTCAGTACTTC. This sequence encodes CASSSRPGPSQNIQYF. This chain joins TRBV6-5 and TRBJ2-4; D gene uncertain. This CDR3 is built from 16 residues. Trimming left V 4 bases short and J 5 bases short, with 18 bases between. In germline, CDR1 is MNHEY, CDR2 SVGAGI.

The chain couples TRBV6-6 to TRBJ2-7; no definite D call. The germline gives CDR1 MNHNY, CDR2 SVGAGI (reference sequence). This CDR3 has 16 amino acids. The V end lost 4 bases, the J end lost 0 bases, and 16 bases lay between the germline ends. In DNA form, the CDR3 reads TGTGCCAGCAGTTCCCTGACGGCTGGTTCCTCCTACGAGCAGTACTTC. Protein sequence: CASSSLTAGSSYEQYF.

This chain connects TRBV5-1 to TRBJ1-6; tentatively, D is TRBD1 (5 bases). CDR3 length: 17 amino acids. Germline V lookup: CDR1 SGHRS, CDR2 YFSETQ. V lost 0 bases and J 9 bases, leaving 19 bases between the germline ends. The CDR3 bases are TGCGCCAGCAGCTTGGGTGGTGGCCAACAGGCCGGTTCACCCCTCCACTTT. Amino acids: CASSLGGGQQAGSPLHF.

As DNA, the CDR3 is TGTGCCAGCAGCGCACTGAGCAATGAGCAGTTCTTC. Protein: CASSALSNEQFF. V gene TRBV5-4 combines with J gene TRBJ2-1; D call uncertain. This CDR3 has 12 residues. Trimming removed 4 bases from V and 6 bases from J, with 8 bases in between. Germline V gene lookup returns CDR1 SGHNT and CDR2 YYREEE (reference sequence).

CDR3 nucleotides: TGTGCCAGCAGCTCCGGTCTAGCGGGAGGCTACGAGCAGTACTTC. Encoded protein: CASSSGLAGGYEQYF. The V call is TRBV5-4, the J call TRBJ2-7; 11 bases map to TRBD2. V lost 3 bases to trimming and J lost 3 bases; unmatched junction nucleotides: 5. The CDR3 sequence is 15 residues long. Germline V CDR1 and CDR2: SGHNT, YYREEE (reference sequence). The complete variable domain, with remaining parts taken from reference TRBV5-4 and TRBJ2-7, reads ETGVTQSPTHLIKTRGQQVTLRCSSQSGHNTVSWYQQALGQGPQFIFQYYREEENGRGNFPPRFSGLQFPNYSSELNVNALELDDSALYLCASSSGLAGGYEQYFGPGTRLTVT.

The chain employs TRBV25-1 and TRBJ1-2; possible D gene TRBD1, 5 bases. CDR3 length: 14 residues. Germline V gene lookup returns CDR1 MGHDK and CDR2 SYGVNS. The V gene lost 2 bases and the J gene lost 8 bases, with 15 bases spanning the gap. The CDR3 spells CASSETPLRGGYTF. CDR3 nucleotide sequence: TGTGCCAGCAGTGAAACCCCCCTGAGGGGCGGCTACACCTTC.

The chain links TRBV10-3 to TRBJ1-4; the D gene is possibly TRBD1 (6 bases). The CDR3 totals 17 residues. In germline, CDR1 is ENHRY, CDR2 SYGVKD. Deletions cut 0 bases from V and 5 bases from J, with 16 bases between. CDR3 nucleotides: TGTGCCATCAGTGAGTCGACGCCCGGACAGATAAATGAAAAACTGTTTTTT. This translates into CAISESTPGQINEKLFF.

The chain employs TRBV6-5 and TRBJ1-1; 7 nucleotides align to TRBD1. The germline V gene has CDR1 MNHEY and CDR2 SVGAGI. CDR3 size: 14 residues. V gave up 6 bases and J gave up 1 base; unmatched junction bases: 5. CDR3 in DNA: TGTGCCAGCAGACCCAACAGGGGGAACACTGAAGCTTTCTTT. Residues: CASRPNRGNTEAFF.

This chain links TRBV10-3 with TRBJ2-3, with 7 bases fitting TRBD1. The CDR3 runs 15 residues. V shed 3 bases, J shed 4 bases, and the junction held 7 bases outside the gene matches. Germline V gene lookup returns CDR1 ENHRY and CDR2 SYGVKD. CDR3 DNA sequence: TGTGCCATCAGTGACGTAGGGGGCAGGGCAGATACGCAGTATTTT. Protein sequence: CAISDVGGRADTQYF.

The chain recombines TRBV5-5 with TRBJ1-1; D not resolved. The V gene's germline CDR1 is SGHKS and CDR2 YYEKEE (reference sequence). There are 13 residues in the CDR3. Trimming shortened V by 6 bases and J by 7 bases, and 16 bases separated the two germline ends. CDR3 bases: TGTGCCAGCACCCTATCCTGGGATCTTGAAGCTTTCTTT. Amino acids: CASTLSWDLEAFF.

This sequence joins TRBV2 and TRBJ1-1; D gene unclear. V was pared by 4 bases and J by 1 base, with 4 bases between. CDR3 length equals 12 residues. Looked up from germline, CDR1 is SNHLY and CDR2 is FYNNEI. CDR3 sequence (DNA): TGTGCCAGCAGTGTAGAGAACACTGAAGCTTTCTTT. It codes for CASSVENTEAFF.

The chain couples TRBV28 to TRBJ2-5; 9 bases fit TRBD2. The germline V gene has CDR1 MDHEN and CDR2 SYDVKM. The CDR3 has 17 amino acids. The junction had 9 bases not matched to a gene; V was cut back by 2 bases and J by 2 bases. CDR3 nucleotide sequence: TGTGCCAGCAGTTTAAGGCTAGCGGGAAGGGGGCAAGAGACCCAGTACTTC. Amino acids: CASSLRLAGRGQETQYF. The variable domain in full, completed from reference TRBV28 and TRBJ2-5, reads DVKVTQSSRYLVKRTGEKVFLECVQDMDHENMFWYRQDPGLGLRLIYFSYDVKMKEKGDIPEGYSVSREKKERFSLILESASTNQTSMYLCASSLRLAGRGQETQYFGPGTRLLVL.

The V call is TRBV28, the J call TRBJ2-3; a possible D gene is TRBD2 (6 bases). This CDR3 contains 15 residues. Deletions cut 3 bases from V and 0 bases from J, with 10 bases between. The germline V gene encodes CDR1 MDHEN and CDR2 SYDVKM. CDR3 in DNA: TGTGCCAGCAGTTTGGAGGGCCCTAGCACAGATACGCAGTATTTT. Protein sequence: CASSLEGPSTDTQYF.

The count of this clone is one. This sequence joins TRBV7-9 and TRBJ1-3; no definite D call. Germline loops: CDR1 SEHNR, CDR2 FQNEAQ (reference sequence). This CDR3 contains 15 residues. Trimming took 0 bases from V and 2 from J, leaving 8 bases between them. CDR3 amino acids: CASSLAVSTGNTIYF. The CDR3 coding sequence is TGTGCCAGCAGCTTAGCGGTCTCTACTGGAAACACCATATATTTT.

This clone was recorded once. The chain uses TRBV18 and TRBJ1-1; D call uncertain. The length of the CDR3 is 14 residues. V lost 1 base to trimming and J lost 1 base, with 7 bases between them. Germline CDR1 reads KGHSH; CDR2 reads LQKENI. The CDR3 loop reads CASSPQAGNTEAFF. CDR3 coding DNA: TGTGCCAGCTCACCACAAGCAGGGAACACTGAAGCTTTCTTT.

This chain connects TRBV25-1 to TRBJ2-7; 7 bases align to TRBD1. Germline V gene sequence: CDR1 MGHDK, CDR2 SYGVNS. V dropped 3 bases and J dropped 5; count of bases not matched to a gene: 4. The CDR3 is 13 residues long. DNA for the CDR3: TGTGCCAGCAGTGACCGGGACAGCGACGAGCAGTACTTC. Its translation is CASSDRDSDEQYF.

V and J are TRBV15 and TRBJ1-1, with D possibly TRBD1 on 6 matching bases. The CDR3 is 13 amino acids. Germline V gene data show CDR1 as LNHNV and CDR2 as YYDKDF (reference sequence). V shed 2 bases and J shed 5 bases, with 9 bases lying between them. The CDR3 bases are TGTGCCACCAGCAGATACAGGGAGACTGAAGCTTTCTTT. Translating gives CATSRYRETEAFF.

The rearrangement uses TRBV4-3 and TRBJ2-1; TRBD2 aligns across 10 bases. CDR1 and CDR2 (germline): LGHNA, YSLEER. The CDR3 runs to 17 residues. V lost 4 bases to trimming and J lost 5 bases; unmatched junction nucleotides: 11. This CDR3 reads CASSLGLADTLHNEQFF. In DNA form, the CDR3 reads TGCGCCAGCAGCCTCGGACTAGCGGACACCCTCCACAATGAGCAGTTCTTC.

The chain uses TRBV7-3 and TRBJ2-1; D ambiguous. From germline, CDR1 is SGHTA and CDR2 FQGTGA. Trimming pared 2 bases from V and 6 bases from J, leaving 11 bases between. The CDR3 extends over 14 amino acids. CDR3 nucleotide sequence: TGTGCCAGCAGCTTAGATTTGGGCGGCAATGAGCAGTTCTTC. Translated, it gives CASSLDLGGNEQFF.

J is TRBJ2-3 and V is TRBV7-9; no definite D call. In germline, CDR1 is SEHNR, CDR2 FQNEAQ (reference sequence). V was clipped by 1 base and J by 4 bases, with 3 bases between them. CDR3 length: 12 residues. The CDR3 DNA reads as TGTGCCAGCAGCTTAGACTCAGATACGCAGTATTTT. As protein: CASSLDSDTQYF.

The chain joins TRBV6-5 to TRBJ2-7; 8 nucleotides align to TRBD1. Germline trimming cut 6 bases from V and 3 bases from J; bases unmatched to any gene: 7. The CDR3 totals 14 residues. The germline V gene encodes CDR1 MNHEY and CDR2 SVGAGI. The CDR3 nucleotides read TGTGCCAGCAGACCGGGACAGGCCGTCTACGAGCAGTACTTC. Translating it yields CASRPGQAVYEQYF.

V is TRBV10-1 and J is TRBJ2-1; a weak D match, TRBD2 (6 bases). The CDR3 consists of 15 residues. The V end was cut by 0 bases, the J end by 6 bases, with 12 bases between. Germline V gene data show CDR1 as WNHNN and CDR2 as SYGVQD (reference sequence). CDR3 residues: CASSESAGIGNEQFF. In nucleotides, the CDR3 is TGCGCCAGCAGTGAGTCCGCGGGAATAGGCAATGAGCAGTTCTTC.